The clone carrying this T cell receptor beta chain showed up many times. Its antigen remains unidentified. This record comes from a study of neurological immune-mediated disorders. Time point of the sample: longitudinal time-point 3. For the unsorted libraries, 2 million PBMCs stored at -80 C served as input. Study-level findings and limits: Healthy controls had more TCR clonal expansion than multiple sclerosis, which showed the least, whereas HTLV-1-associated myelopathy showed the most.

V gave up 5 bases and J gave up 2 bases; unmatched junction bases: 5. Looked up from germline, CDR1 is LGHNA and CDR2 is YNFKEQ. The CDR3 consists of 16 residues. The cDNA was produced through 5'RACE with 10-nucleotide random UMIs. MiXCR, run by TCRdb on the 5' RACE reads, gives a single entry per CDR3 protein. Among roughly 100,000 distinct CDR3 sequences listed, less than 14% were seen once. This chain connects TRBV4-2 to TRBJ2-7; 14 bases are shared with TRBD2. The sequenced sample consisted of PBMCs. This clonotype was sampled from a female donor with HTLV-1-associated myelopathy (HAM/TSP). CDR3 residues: CASSDGLAGGPYEQYF. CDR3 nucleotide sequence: TGTGCCAGCAGCGACGGACTAGCGGGGGGTCCCTACGAGCAGTACTTC.